The 4 T cell receptor beta chains reported below all come from one sample, sequenced in a study of glioma-infiltrating T cells after dendritic cell vaccination. This table comes from immunoSEQ multiplex PCR, and its TCRdb copy is limited to in-frame clones, with some not included. The data show tens of thousands of clones, 85% to 95% seen once. The sequences come from blood, collected before dendritic cell vaccination. These receptors all stem from a human donor with glioblastoma.

Note on this clone: One junction end disagrees with the germline gene, perhaps due to a read error. Other DNA sequences within the sample encode an identical CDR3. The chain joins TRBV7-9 to TRBJ1-6; D may be TRBD1 (5 bases). The CDR3 is made up of 14 amino acids. Per germline, CDR1 SEHNR and CDR2 FQNEAQ (reference sequence). Written as DNA, the CDR3 is TGTGCCAGCAGCCCCCGGAGGGGCAATTCCCCCCTCCACTTT. It specifies CASSPRRGNSPLHF.

This clone has a handful of counts. The chain has TRBV5-1 and TRBJ2-5, with 9 bases identical to TRBD1. V lost 3 bases and J lost 2; bases outside the gene matches: 5. CDR3 length: 15 residues. From germline, CDR1 is SGHRS and CDR2 YFSETQ. CDR3 nucleotide sequence: TGCGCCAGCAGCTCCGGGACAGGGATACAAGAGACCCAGTACTTC. Protein product: CASSSGTGIQETQYF.

This rearrangement joins TRBV6-4 to TRBJ1-2, with a possible D match to TRBD1 (5 bases). The V gene's germline CDR1 is MRHNA and CDR2 SNTAGT. V was trimmed by 6 bases and J by 5 bases, leaving 13 bases between them. The CDR3 is made up of 13 amino acids. CDR3 region: CASSIGVSYGYTF. The CDR3, as DNA: TGTGCCAGCAGCATAGGGGTGTCTTATGGCTACACCTTC.

This chain uses TRBV14 with TRBJ1-4; D is unresolved. There are 15 residues in the CDR3. Germline V CDR1 and CDR2: SGHDN, FVKESK. V was clipped by 2 bases and J by 0 bases, with 7 bases between them. The CDR3 DNA follows: TGTGCCAGCAGCCAATTTTCCGCAACTAATGAAAAACTGTTTTTT. This codes for CASSQFSATNEKLFF. Looking up the rest from reference TRBV14 and TRBJ1-4 gives the full variable domain: EAGVTQFPSHSVIEKGQTVTLRCDPISGHDNLYWYRRVMGKEIKFLLHFVKESKQDESGMPNNRFLAERTGGTYSTLKVQPAELEDSGVYFCASSQFSATNEKLFFGSGTQLSVL.